These 32 T cell receptor beta chains were sequenced from one sample in a study of T cell responses to AZD1222 COVID-19 vaccine. Produced via immunoSEQ multiplex PCR; TCRdb's table is partial and in-frame only. The table lists just under 75,000 clones, around 81% of them singletons. The material was peripheral blood, obtained 28 days after the second AZD1222 dose. These receptors came from an adult who received the AZD1222 COVID-19 vaccine.

This chain links TRBV19 with TRBJ2-4; D gene unclear. This CDR3 spans 12 amino acids. Germline V gene sequence: CDR1 LNHDA, CDR2 SQIVND (reference sequence). V gave up 3 bases and J gave up 12 bases, with 12 bases separating them. The CDR3 region is CASSIGGVGQYF. The DNA for the CDR3 is TGTGCCAGTAGTATCGGCGGCGTGGGTCAGTACTTC. Based on the CDR3 plus reference TRBV19 and TRBJ2-4, the full variable domain is DGGITQSPKYLFRKEGQNVTLSCEQNLNHDAMYWYRQDPGQGLRLIYYSQIVNDFQKGDIAEGYSVSREKKESFPLTVTSAQKNPTAFYLCASSIGGVGQYFGAGTRLSVL.

As to this clone: Other DNA variants within this sample encode the same CDR3. The chain employs TRBV5-1 and TRBJ2-1, with TRBD2 matching over 7 bases. The CDR3 runs to 14 residues. With V trimmed by 2 bases and J by 1 base, 0 bases remained unmatched. Germline CDR1 is SGHRS and CDR2 is YFSETQ. This CDR3 is CASSLAGSYNEQFF. The CDR3 nucleotides read TGCGCCAGCAGCTTAGCGGGATCCTACAATGAGCAGTTCTTC.

V and J are TRBV19 and TRBJ1-6; no reliable D call. V was pared by 1 base and J by 7 bases, with 11 bases between. Germline CDR1 is LNHDA and CDR2 is SQIVND (reference sequence). CDR3 size: 15 residues. The CDR3 DNA reads TGTGCCAGTAGTATAGCTGGACCGATAAATTCACCCCTCCACTTT. Encoded protein: CASSIAGPINSPLHF.

The chain is built from TRBV7-8 and TRBJ2-2; TRBD2 matches at 11 bases. Trimming at V came to 4 bases and at J to 5 bases, leaving 6 bases not matched to a gene. Germline CDR1 and CDR2: SGHVS and FQNEAQ. This CDR3 is built from 16 residues. DNA of the CDR3: TGTGCCAGCAGCTGGGATAGCGGGGGGGGTACCGGGGAGCTGTTTTTT. It yields the protein CASSWDSGGGTGELFF. Using reference TRBV7-8 and TRBJ2-2 for the parts outside the CDR3, the full variable domain is GAGVSQSPRYKVAKRGQDVALRCDPISGHVSLFWYQQALGQGPEFLTYFQNEAQLDKSGLPSDRFFAERPEGSVSTLKIQRTQQEDSAVYLCASSWDSGGGTGELFFGEGSRLTVL.

This clone was counted a few times. The J gene is TRBJ1-1, the V gene TRBV2, with D uncertain. The CDR3 length is 13 residues. The V end lost 4 bases, the J end lost 1 base, and 7 bases lay between the germline ends. The germline V gene encodes CDR1 SNHLY and CDR2 FYNNEI. Here the CDR3 DNA reads TGTGCCAGCAGTGCTTACAGGAACACTGAAGCTTTCTTT. Encoded protein: CASSAYRNTEAFF.

This clone appeared a few times. The chain joins TRBV13 to TRBJ1-4; 7 nucleotides align to TRBD1. The CDR3 consists of 14 residues. The germline CDR1 and CDR2 sequences are PRHDT and FYEKMQ (reference sequence). The junction had 4 bases not matched to a gene; V was cut back by 5 bases and J by 4 bases. CDR3 coding DNA: TGTGCCAGCAGCCAGGGACAGTTTAATGAAAAACTGTTTTTT. Protein product: CASSQGQFNEKLFF.

The chain combines TRBV7-2 with TRBJ2-5; 12 nucleotides align to TRBD2. From germline, CDR1 is SGHTA and CDR2 FQGNSA. The CDR3 totals 19 residues. The trim removed 3 bases at V and 2 bases at J, leaving 13 bases unmatched. CDR3 amino acids: CASSLTTSGGQVRQETQYF. CDR3 nucleotide sequence: TGTGCCAGCAGCTTGACCACTAGCGGGGGGCAGGTAAGGCAAGAGACCCAGTACTTC.

In its sample, this clone was seen a few times. The chain links TRBV19 to TRBJ1-2, with 8 bases matching TRBD1. From germline, CDR1 is LNHDA and CDR2 SQIVND (reference sequence). V was clipped by 8 bases and J by 6 bases; unmatched bases: 14. CDR3 length equals 15 residues. The CDR3 DNA sequence: TGTGCCAGTTACAGGGGGTCACCCCCCGAGCATGGCTACACCTTC. Its protein is CASYRGSPPEHGYTF.

A single count supports this clone. The chain combines TRBV10-3 with TRBJ1-1; 11 nucleotides match TRBD1. After removal of 2 bases from V and 13 bases from J, the junction contained 0 bases not matched to a gene. CDR3 length: 11 residues. Germline loops: CDR1 ENHRY, CDR2 SYGVKD. The chain's CDR3 is CAISEGTGGFF. CDR3 nucleotide sequence: TGTGCCATCAGTGAGGGGACAGGGGGTTTCTTT.

The J gene is TRBJ2-7, the V gene TRBV30; the D gene is possibly TRBD2 (5 bases). Germline CDR1 reads GTSNPN; CDR2 reads SVGIG (reference sequence). The CDR3 length is 12 residues. Trimming took off 5 bases at V and 6 bases at J, with 14 bases between the two ends. The CDR3 region is CAWGRAAGEQYF. The CDR3 DNA reads as TGTGCCTGGGGTCGAGCGGCCGGCGAGCAGTACTTC.

The chain carries TRBV7-9 and TRBJ2-5, with a possible D match to TRBD2 (6 bases). Trimming took 2 bases from V and 5 from J, leaving 12 bases between them. CDR3 size: 14 residues. CDR1 and CDR2 from the germline V gene are SEHNR and FQNEAQ (reference sequence). The CDR3 nucleotides read TGTGCCAGCAGCTTATTAGCGGCCGGGGAGACCCAGTACTTC. Its protein is CASSLLAAGETQYF.

V gene TRBV7-2 combines with J gene TRBJ2-1; a possible D gene is TRBD2 (6 bases). The germline gives CDR1 SGHTA, CDR2 FQGNSA. V was clipped by 1 base and J by 13 bases, with 17 bases between them. The CDR3 is 14 residues long. CDR3 sequence: CASSLGGTRDSQFF. CDR3 in DNA: TGTGCCAGCAGCTTAGGGGGGACTCGGGACTCCCAGTTCTTC.

The chain has TRBV5-1 and TRBJ1-1, with D uncertain. Germline-derived CDR1 and CDR2 are SGHRS and YFSETQ. Trimming stripped 5 bases from V and 6 bases from J, with 14 bases between. This CDR3 spans 13 amino acids. The CDR3 protein is CASSFPGGAEAFF. The CDR3 nucleotides are TGCGCCAGCAGTTTCCCCGGCGGGGCTGAAGCTTTCTTT.

This chain joins TRBV6-5 and TRBJ2-3, with 7 nucleotides matching TRBD2. J was trimmed by 9 bases and V by 5 bases; bases with no gene match: 5. Germline lookup yields CDR1 MNHEY and CDR2 SVGAGI. The CDR3 spans 12 residues. The CDR3 here is CASSPPGGTQYF. CDR3 sequence (DNA): TGTGCCAGCAGTCCCCCGGGGGGAACGCAGTATTTT.

V gene TRBV20-1 combines with J gene TRBJ2-1, with D uncertain. Trimming shortened V by 8 bases and J by 6 bases, and 11 bases separated the two germline ends. Germline CDR1 is DFQATT and CDR2 is SNEGSKA (reference sequence). This CDR3 is built from 11 residues. The CDR3 is CSTVPGNEQFF. Here the CDR3 DNA reads TGCAGTACAGTCCCAGGCAATGAGCAGTTCTTC.

Written as DNA, the CDR3 is TGTGCCAGCAGTGAAGCGGCGGGCCGGGAGACCCAGTACTTC. This translates into CASSEAAGRETQYF. The chain has TRBV2 and TRBJ2-5; tentatively, D is TRBD2 (5 bases). The CDR3 sequence is 14 residues long. V was shortened by 0 bases and J by 5 bases, with 10 bases between the two germline ends. Germline lookup yields CDR1 SNHLY and CDR2 FYNNEI. Drawing the rest from reference TRBV2 and TRBJ2-5, the complete variable domain is EPEVTQTPSHQVTQMGQEVILRCVPISNHLYFYWYRQILGQKVEFLVSFYNNEISEKSEIFDDQFSVERPDGSNFTLKIRSTKLEDSAMYFCASSEAAGRETQYFGPGTRLLVL.

The V gene is TRBV19, the J gene TRBJ2-5, with 8 positions matching TRBD2. V was clipped by 4 bases and J by 5 bases; unmatched bases: 12. CDR3 size: 16 residues. Germline loops: CDR1 LNHDA, CDR2 SQIVND (reference sequence). The CDR3 DNA reads TGTGCCAGTAGTAGTAGCGGGATGGGGGTAGGTGAGACCCAGTACTTC. It is translated as CASSSSGMGVGETQYF.

The V and J genes are TRBV7-9 and TRBJ2-5; 7 bases match TRBD2. Per germline, CDR1 SEHNR and CDR2 FQNEAQ (reference sequence). V shed 1 base, J shed 4 bases, and the junction held 6 bases outside the gene matches. The CDR3 covers 15 residues. The CDR3 is CASSLDGRRGETQYF. CDR3 in DNA: TGTGCCAGCAGCTTAGACGGGAGGAGGGGAGAGACCCAGTACTTC. Full variable domain (outside the CDR3, taken from reference TRBV7-9 and TRBJ2-5): DTGVSQNPRHKITKRGQNVTFRCDPISEHNRLYWYRQTLGQGPEFLTYFQNEAQLEKSRLLSDRFSAERPKGSFSTLEIQRTEQGDSAMYLCASSLDGRRGETQYFGPGTRLLVL.

This clone has only a few counts. V is TRBV21-1 and J is TRBJ1-5. TRBV21-1 is deemed a pseudogene. CDR3 size: 15 residues. The CDR3 is CASSKGGGVHQPQHF. Here the CDR3 DNA reads TGTGCCAGCAGCAAAGGGGGCGGGGTGCATCAGCCCCAGCATTTT.

The rearrangement uses TRBV24-1 and TRBJ1-1; D gene ambiguous. Per the germline V gene, CDR1 is KGHDR and CDR2 is SFDVKD. This CDR3 contains 13 residues. V was cut by 4 bases and J by 0 bases, with 5 bases left in between. CDR3 sequence reads: CATSDGMNTEAFF. The CDR3 DNA reads as TGTGCCACCAGTGACGGCATGAACACTGAAGCTTTCTTT.

J is TRBJ2-1 and V is TRBV5-5; no firm D call. The CDR3 length is 14 residues. CDR1 is SGHKS and CDR2 is YYEKEE in the germline V gene (reference sequence). Trimming stripped 0 bases from V and 5 bases from J, with 9 bases between. The CDR3 loop is CASSLVSGDNEQFF. CDR3 DNA: TGTGCCAGCAGCTTGGTGTCTGGGGACAATGAGCAGTTCTTC. Supplemented by reference TRBV5-5 and TRBJ2-1, the full variable domain reads DAGVTQSPTHLIKTRGQQVTLRCSPISGHKSVSWYQQVLGQGPQFIFQYYEKEERGRGNFPDRFSARQFPNYSSELNVNALLLGDSALYLCASSLVSGDNEQFFGPGTRLTVL.

The rearrangement uses TRBV30 and TRBJ1-4; D gene unclear. V was trimmed by 4 bases and J by 10 bases, leaving 16 bases between them. The germline V gene encodes CDR1 GTSNPN and CDR2 SVGIG (reference sequence). The CDR3 totals 13 residues. This CDR3 is CAWNPNPGGKLFF. CDR3 nucleotide sequence: TGTGCCTGGAATCCTAACCCCGGCGGAAAACTGTTTTTT. The full variable domain, rest sourced from reference TRBV30 and TRBJ1-4, is SQTIHQWPATLVQPVGSPLSLECTVEGTSNPNLYWYRQAAGRGLQLLFYSVGIGQISSEVPQNLSASRPQDRQFILSSKKLLLSDSGFYLCAWNPNPGGKLFFGSGTQLSVL.

This chain connects TRBV9 to TRBJ2-7; D ambiguous. The germline V gene encodes CDR1 SGDLS and CDR2 YYNGEE. V was clipped by 0 bases and J by 3 bases, with 10 bases between them. The CDR3 is 14 residues long. This chain's CDR3 is CASSVGLSGYEQYF. The CDR3 region has the DNA TGTGCCAGCAGCGTAGGGCTGTCTGGCTACGAGCAGTACTTC.

The chain links TRBV7-8 to TRBJ2-7; perhaps TRBD2 as D (5 bases). From germline, CDR1 is SGHVS and CDR2 FQNEAQ. CDR3 length: 15 amino acids. The germline V and J ends were trimmed by 3 bases and 3 bases, with 15 bases remaining between them. In nucleotides, the CDR3 is TGTGCCAGCAGCTTGGAGGCGGACCAGATCTACGAGCAGTACTTC. This translates into CASSLEADQIYEQYF.

The V and J genes are TRBV15 and TRBJ2-5; 8 positions agree with TRBD2. V lost 1 base, J lost 2 bases, and 9 bases stayed unmatched. The CDR3 spans 17 residues. Germline CDR1 LNHNV, CDR2 YYDKDF (reference sequence). The CDR3 coding sequence is TGTGCCACCAGCAGAGGTACGGCTAGCGGGCCGCAAGAGACCCAGTACTTC. Protein product: CATSRGTASGPQETQYF.

This clone was counted a single time. V and J are TRBV28 and TRBJ2-3; 7 nucleotides agree with TRBD2. The V segment lost 9 bases and the J segment 0 bases; nucleotides outside the gene matches: 12. The V gene's germline CDR1 is MDHEN and CDR2 SYDVKM. The CDR3 is made up of 16 amino acids. CDR3 in amino acids: CASHEAGVTSTDTQYF. In nucleotides, the CDR3 is TGTGCCAGTCACGAGGCGGGGGTCACTAGCACAGATACGCAGTATTTT.

The chain recombines TRBV6-5 with TRBJ1-5; D not certain. The V gene's germline CDR1 is MNHEY and CDR2 SVGAGI. V lost 6 bases, J lost 10 bases, and 16 bases lay in between. The CDR3 totals 13 residues. The CDR3: CASSPASSAPQHF. CDR3 coding DNA: TGTGCCAGCAGCCCGGCTTCTTCAGCACCCCAGCATTTT.

This clone was recorded a few times. The rearrangement links TRBV6-2 or TRBV6-3 to TRBJ2-7; either TRBD1 or TRBD2 may supply D (5 bases each). This CDR3 contains 14 residues. Trimming cost V 1 base and J 2 bases, with 9 bases left between them. The V gene's germline CDR1 is MNHEY and CDR2 SVGEGT. CDR3 DNA sequence: TGTGCCAGCAGTTACTTCGGGGACGCCTACGAGCAGTACTTC. Its protein is CASSYFGDAYEQYF.

This chain links TRBV7-9 with TRBJ1-2; tentatively, D is TRBD1 (6 bases). This CDR3 has 13 residues. Germline V lookup: CDR1 SEHNR, CDR2 FQNEAQ (reference sequence). V lost 6 bases and J lost 6, with 14 bases in between. In DNA, the CDR3 is TGTGCCAGCAGTCAAGGGGGGGTTGATGGCTACACCTTC. Encoded protein: CASSQGGVDGYTF. Complete variable domain (other parts from reference TRBV7-9 and TRBJ1-2): DTGVSQNPRHKITKRGQNVTFRCDPISEHNRLYWYRQTLGQGPEFLTYFQNEAQLEKSRLLSDRFSAERPKGSFSTLEIQRTEQGDSAMYLCASSQGGVDGYTFGSGTRLTVV.

This sequence joins TRBV6-5 and TRBJ1-5, with D possibly matching TRBD1 (5 bases). Germline CDR1 and CDR2: MNHEY and SVGAGI. This CDR3 comprises 14 residues. Trimming removed 0 bases at V and 10 bases at J, with 13 bases between. As DNA, the CDR3 is TGTGCCAGCAGTTACTCGAGTTCGGACAATCCCCAGCATTTT. This gives the protein CASSYSSSDNPQHF.

This chain links TRBV7-9 with TRBJ1-1; D might be TRBD1 (6 bases). CDR3 size: 14 residues. Looked up from germline, CDR1 is SEHNR and CDR2 is FQNEAQ (reference sequence). The germline V and J ends were trimmed by 0 bases and 4 bases, with 9 bases remaining between them. Here the CDR3 reads CASSLATGSTEAFF. The CDR3 region has the DNA TGTGCCAGCAGCTTAGCAACAGGGAGCACTGAAGCTTTCTTT.

The V and J genes are TRBV19 and TRBJ2-7, with 9 nucleotides matching TRBD2. V lost 3 bases to trimming and J lost 4 bases; unmatched junction nucleotides: 7. The CDR3 is 15 amino acids. CDR1 and CDR2 from the germline V gene are LNHDA and SQIVND (reference sequence). The CDR3: CASSILAGKTYEQYF. For the CDR3, the DNA is TGTGCCAGTAGTATTCTAGCGGGGAAGACTTACGAGCAGTACTTC.